The T cell receptor (beta chain) under discussion was sequenced for a study of T cell responses to AZD1222 COVID-19 vaccine. Clones were sequenced by immunoSEQ multiplex PCR, and TCRdb holds only the in-frame ones, with some missing. The sample has under 95,000 clones; about 88% are singletons. Comment on this clone: Its antigen remains unidentified.

The CDR3 has 13 amino acids. With 5 bases removed from V and 3 bases from J, the gap between germline ends came to 14 bases. Germline CDR1 and CDR2: GTSNPN and SVGIG (reference sequence). Findings and caveats of the study: Seropositivity was recorded at baseline in only 6 or 7 AZD1222 recipients.

The receptor's source is an adult in good health. Sequenced here: peripheral blood, sampled on day 0 of AZD1222 vaccination. The chain couples TRBV30 to TRBJ2-7; D possibly corresponds to TRBD1 (7 bases). The CDR3 region is CAWVYRGGYEQYF. CDR3 sequence (DNA): TGTGCCTGGGTTTACAGGGGAGGCTACGAGCAGTACTTC.